Below, 30 T cell receptor beta chains from the same sample are listed, as sequenced in a study of shared clonotypes between healthy human individuals. Profiled with immunoSEQ multiplex PCR; TCRdb holds only in-frame clones, not every one. The table has roughly 1.4 million clones, about 98.5% seen once. Source material: naive CD4+ T cells sorted from blood. Subset indicated: CD45RA+ positively selected. The source of these receptors is a man aged 25-45 years in good health.

The V and J genes are TRBV5-1 and TRBJ2-5; D possibly corresponds to TRBD2 (6 bases). Germline-derived CDR1 and CDR2 are SGHRS and YFSETQ. V lost 2 bases, J lost 1 base, and 9 bases lay in between. The CDR3 extends over 14 amino acids. The CDR3 DNA sequence: TGCGCCAGCAGCTTTACTAGCCTCCAAGAGACCCAGTACTTC. Translated: CASSFTSLQETQYF.

V and J are TRBV2 and TRBJ1-5; TRBD1 might be the D (5 bases). The V and J ends lost 3 bases and 0 bases respectively, with 9 bases between them. This CDR3 is 15 amino acids long. Germline CDR1 is SNHLY and CDR2 is FYNNEI. CDR3 residues: CASSEGTDSNQPQHF. CDR3 nucleotides: TGTGCCAGCAGTGAGGGGACGGATAGCAATCAGCCCCAGCATTTT.

V and J are TRBV7-9 and TRBJ2-5; TRBD1 might be the D (6 bases). Between the trimmed V and J ends, which lost 6 bases and 4 bases, there was a span of 12 bases. Per germline, CDR1 SEHNR and CDR2 FQNEAQ (reference sequence). The CDR3 loop spans 13 amino acids. Here the CDR3 reads CASSLGASETQYF. The CDR3 DNA reads TGTGCCAGCAGTTTGGGGGCTTCAGAGACCCAGTACTTC. Variable domain in full (rest from reference TRBV7-9 and TRBJ2-5): DTGVSQNPRHKITKRGQNVTFRCDPISEHNRLYWYRQTLGQGPEFLTYFQNEAQLEKSRLLSDRFSAERPKGSFSTLEIQRTEQGDSAMYLCASSLGASETQYFGPGTRLLVL.

The rearrangement links TRBV7-2 to TRBJ2-5; D gene unclear. The germline V gene has CDR1 SGHTA and CDR2 FQGNSA. The CDR3 is 13 residues long. Trimming pared 1 base from V and 7 bases from J, leaving 10 bases between. This chain's CDR3 is CASSLVFTVTQYF. The CDR3 DNA is TGTGCCAGCAGCTTAGTTTTTACGGTGACCCAGTACTTC.

This chain connects TRBV4-3 to TRBJ2-5, with TRBD2 matching over 10 bases. CDR1 is LGHNA and CDR2 is YSLEER in the germline V gene. With V trimmed by 1 base and J by 4 bases, 6 bases remained unmatched. The CDR3 is 16 residues long. CDR3 in DNA: TGCGCCAGCAGCCAAGGAAATCTAGCGGGAGTAGAGACCCAGTACTTC. Its protein product is CASSQGNLAGVETQYF.

The rearrangement links TRBV11-2 to TRBJ2-3; D possibly corresponds to TRBD2 (5 bases). The CDR3 totals 12 residues. Trimming pared 4 bases from V and 11 bases from J, leaving 13 bases between. Germline CDR1 and CDR2: SGHAT and FQNNGV. The CDR3 sequence: CASSSGLSGQYF. CDR3 bases: TGTGCCAGCAGCTCGGGGTTGTCGGGGCAGTATTTT.

This clone was observed once. The chain employs TRBV21-1 and TRBJ2-6; TRBD2 is taken as the D call from the table, unchecked against the DNA. TRBV21-1 is marked as a pseudogene. This CDR3 is 19 amino acids long. The CDR3 DNA follows: TGTGCCAGACCCACGATACGTCGGCGGAAAGACTCTGGGGCCAACGTCCTGACTTTC. Translation gives CARPTIRRRKDSGANVLTF.

The chain is built from TRBV9 and TRBJ2-2, with 7 nucleotides matching TRBD2. The CDR3 has 15 amino acids. The V gene end was trimmed by 6 bases and the J gene end by 5 bases; junction bases not matched to a gene: 10. Looked up from germline, CDR1 is SGDLS and CDR2 is YYNGEE. The CDR3 loop reads CASTFGLDRTGELFF. CDR3 DNA: TGTGCCAGCACCTTCGGACTAGATCGGACCGGGGAGCTGTTTTTT.

This sequence joins TRBV28 and TRBJ1-2; no clear D. With 0 bases removed from V and 4 bases from J, the gap between germline ends came to 9 bases. The CDR3 sequence is 14 residues long. Looked up from germline, CDR1 is MDHEN and CDR2 is SYDVKM. Here the CDR3 reads CASSLWPQGYGYTF. The CDR3 DNA follows: TGTGCCAGCAGTTTATGGCCTCAAGGCTATGGCTACACCTTC.

The chain couples TRBV5-5 to TRBJ2-3; 11 bases are shared with TRBD2. Looked up from germline, CDR1 is SGHKS and CDR2 is YYEKEE (reference sequence). The J segment lost 4 bases and the V segment lost 0 bases, leaving 7 bases of the junction unmatched. This CDR3 has 17 residues. The CDR3 spells CASSLGSSGRESDTQYF. In DNA form, the CDR3 reads TGTGCCAGCAGCTTGGGTAGTAGCGGGAGGGAATCAGATACGCAGTATTTT.

This clone has only one observation. This chain links TRBV5-5 with TRBJ2-7; no reliable D call. The CDR3 extends over 13 amino acids. Germline V CDR1 and CDR2: SGHKS, YYEKEE (reference sequence). With 0 bases removed from V and 3 bases from J, the gap between germline ends came to 7 bases. The CDR3 nucleotides read TGTGCCAGCAGCTTGGTAGGCAACTACGAGCAGTACTTC. It translates to CASSLVGNYEQYF.

The rearrangement uses TRBV4-1 and TRBJ1-5; D is ambiguous. Germline V lookup: CDR1 MGHRA, CDR2 YSYEKL. This CDR3 region has 15 residues. The V gene lost 1 base and the J gene lost 4 bases, with 11 bases spanning the gap. In nucleotides, the CDR3 is TGCGCCAGCAGCCAAGGGTTGGTCCCAAATCAGCCCCAGCATTTT. Its translation is CASSQGLVPNQPQHF.

Points on this clone: The same CDR3 arises from other DNA sequences in this sample as well. The V call is TRBV5-1, the J call TRBJ2-5, with TRBD2 as a possible D gene (5 bases). CDR3 length: 15 residues. V lost 0 bases, J lost 2 bases, and 11 bases lay in between. Germline-derived CDR1 and CDR2 are SGHRS and YFSETQ. The CDR3 DNA sequence: TGCGCCAGCAGCTTGGCCGTCGGAGGTCAAGAGACCCAGTACTTC. Its protein product is CASSLAVGGQETQYF.

This chain connects TRBV6-1 to TRBJ2-1, with D uncertain. There are 13 residues in the CDR3. V lost 2 bases and J lost 7, with 9 bases in between. The V gene's germline CDR1 is MNHNS and CDR2 SASEGT. This CDR3 reads CASSERGVNEQFF. In DNA, the CDR3 is TGTGCCAGCAGTGAACGAGGCGTGAATGAGCAGTTCTTC.

The chain joins TRBV25-1 to TRBJ1-1, with D unclear. CDR3 length: 13 residues. Trimming cost V 7 bases and J 0 bases, with 9 bases left between them. Germline V gives CDR1 MGHDK, CDR2 SYGVNS. CDR3 nucleotides: TGTGCCAGCACACACGAAATGAACACTGAAGCTTTCTTT. This translates into CASTHEMNTEAFF. The variable domain in full, completed from reference TRBV25-1 and TRBJ1-1, reads EADIYQTPRYLVIGTGKKITLECSQTMGHDKMYWYQQDPGMELHLIHYSYGVNSTEKGDLSSESTVSRIRTEHFPLTLESARPSHTSQYLCASTHEMNTEAFFGQGTRLTVV.

CDR3 nucleotides: TGTGCCAGCAGTCTCCTAGCGGCAGGGGCAGATACGCAGTATTTT. Its translation: CASSLLAAGADTQYF. The chain links TRBV6-5 to TRBJ2-3, with D tentatively TRBD2 (7 bases). Trimming shortened V by 5 bases and J by 4 bases, and 16 bases separated the two germline ends. Germline V CDR1 and CDR2: MNHEY, SVGAGI. The CDR3 is 15 amino acids.

V usage is TRBV5-4 and J usage is TRBJ1-3; no definite D call. Germline CDR1 is SGHNT and CDR2 is YYREEE (reference sequence). Trimming cost V 0 bases and J 2 bases, with 9 bases left between them. The CDR3 loop spans 15 amino acids. The chain's CDR3 is CASSLATSPGNTIYF. The CDR3 DNA sequence: TGTGCCAGCAGCTTGGCGACATCACCTGGAAACACCATATATTTT.

Comments on this clone: Other DNA sequences in this specimen translate into the identical CDR3. The V call is TRBV6-1, the J call TRBJ1-5; weak D call: TRBD1 (5 bases). The germline V and J ends were trimmed by 0 bases and 5 bases, with 8 bases remaining between them. This CDR3 contains 14 residues. Germline lookup yields CDR1 MNHNS and CDR2 SASEGT. CDR3 protein: CASSEAGGDQPQHF. The CDR3 coding sequence is TGTGCCAGCAGTGAAGCCGGGGGGGATCAGCCCCAGCATTTT.

The chain has TRBV25-1 and TRBJ2-3; maybe TRBD1 (5 bases). Germline CDR1 and CDR2: MGHDK and SYGVNS. V shed 4 bases and J shed 0 bases, with 5 bases lying between them. CDR3 length equals 13 residues. In DNA, the CDR3 is TGTGCCAGCAGTGGACAGAGCACAGATACGCAGTATTTT. Residues: CASSGQSTDTQYF.

The V and J genes are TRBV5-4 and TRBJ2-7, with TRBD1 matching over 7 bases. V was clipped by 3 bases and J by 2 bases; unmatched bases: 8. The length of the CDR3 is 15 residues. Germline CDR1 is SGHNT and CDR2 is YYREEE (reference sequence). CDR3 nucleotides: TGTGCCAGCAGCTCGGGCCCTGGGACAGCCTACGAGCAGTACTTC. Translated: CASSSGPGTAYEQYF.

The J gene is TRBJ1-5, the V gene TRBV5-1; D gene uncertain. V lost 4 bases, J lost 6 bases, and 14 bases lay in between. Germline CDR1 SGHRS, CDR2 YFSETQ. This CDR3 contains 14 residues. The CDR3 DNA is TGCGCCAGCAGCCCGTTCAAAGACGGTCAGCCCCAGCATTTT. Encoded protein: CASSPFKDGQPQHF.

J is TRBJ1-3 and V is TRBV5-4; D is possibly TRBD1 (5 bases). Trimming stripped 4 bases from V and 1 base from J, with 12 bases between. Germline CDR1 SGHNT, CDR2 YYREEE (reference sequence). The CDR3 is made up of 15 amino acids. This CDR3 is CASSPDIASGNTIYF. As DNA, the CDR3 is TGTGCCAGCAGCCCGGACATCGCATCTGGAAACACCATATATTTT. Complete variable domain (other parts from reference TRBV5-4 and TRBJ1-3): ETGVTQSPTHLIKTRGQQVTLRCSSQSGHNTVSWYQQALGQGPQFIFQYYREEENGRGNFPPRFSGLQFPNYSSELNVNALELDDSALYLCASSPDIASGNTIYFGEGSWLTVV.

In this sample, this clone turned up once. V usage is TRBV5-5 and J usage is TRBJ2-3; D unresolved. Per the germline V gene, CDR1 is SGHKS and CDR2 is YYEKEE (reference sequence). CDR3 length: 12 residues. V lost 2 bases, J lost 4 bases, and 5 bases lay in between. The CDR3 nucleotides read TGTGCCAGCAGCTTTCAGGCAGATACGCAGTATTTT. Encoded protein: CASSFQADTQYF.

This rearrangement joins TRBV9 to TRBJ2-2; D is perhaps TRBD2 (6 bases). V dropped 0 bases and J dropped 4 bases, with 13 bases sitting between them. Germline values: CDR1 SGDLS, CDR2 YYNGEE. This CDR3 has 16 amino acids. The chain's CDR3 is CASSVATLASTGELFF. The CDR3 nucleotides read TGTGCCAGCAGCGTAGCTACGCTAGCGAGCACCGGGGAGCTGTTTTTT.

This chain connects TRBV7-2 to TRBJ1-5; D is uncertain. The germline gives CDR1 SGHTA, CDR2 FQGNSA. The V end was cut by 2 bases, the J end by 4 bases, with 9 bases between. The CDR3 sequence is 14 residues long. Here the CDR3 DNA reads TGTGCCAGCAGCTTAAAGGGAACTAATCAGCCCCAGCATTTT. Its protein product is CASSLKGTNQPQHF.

The rearrangement links TRBV7-6 to TRBJ2-1; 8 nucleotides match TRBD2. The CDR3 sequence is 16 residues long. Germline lookup yields CDR1 SGHVS and CDR2 FNYEAQ. Germline trimming cut 4 bases from V and 3 bases from J; bases unmatched to any gene: 8. CDR3 amino acids: CASSSSKLAGYNEQFF. The CDR3 coding sequence is TGTGCCAGCAGCTCCAGTAAGCTAGCGGGCTACAATGAGCAGTTCTTC.

The V call is TRBV18, the J call TRBJ1-5, with a weak D call TRBD1 (5 bases). This CDR3 contains 15 residues. Trimming took off 3 bases at V and 1 base at J, with 10 bases between the two ends. Germline loops: CDR1 KGHSH, CDR2 LQKENI. CDR3 nucleotides: TGTGCCAGCTCACCCCCCGGGACCAGCAATCAGCCCCAGCATTTT. Protein: CASSPPGTSNQPQHF.

The chain links TRBV28 to TRBJ1-5; TRBD1 is a possible D gene (5 bases). This CDR3 region has 14 residues. CDR1 and CDR2 (germline): MDHEN, SYDVKM. V lost 7 bases, J lost 0 bases, and 10 bases lay in between. The CDR3 DNA reads as TGTGCCAGCAACTGGGGCGTTAGCAATCAGCCCCAGCATTTT. This codes for CASNWGVSNQPQHF.

The J gene is TRBJ1-2, the V gene TRBV10-3; 8 bases are a match to TRBD1. The trim removed 6 bases at V and 6 bases at J, leaving 21 bases unmatched. CDR1 ENHRY and CDR2 SYGVKD come from the germline V gene. CDR3 size: 18 residues. The CDR3 here is CAIRVGTGGGSYLDGYTF. The DNA for the CDR3 is TGTGCCATCAGGGTCGGGACAGGAGGCGGGAGCTATCTAGATGGCTACACCTTC.

In regard to this clone: This same CDR3 is encoded by further DNA sequences in the sample. The chain couples TRBV28 to TRBJ1-5, with 7 nucleotides matching TRBD1. CDR3 length: 14 residues. V shed 6 bases, J shed 1 base, and the junction held 3 bases outside the gene matches. Germline V gene data show CDR1 as MDHEN and CDR2 as SYDVKM. The CDR3 nucleotides are TGTGCCAGCAGCCGGGACAGCAGCAATCAGCCCCAGCATTTT. Translating gives CASSRDSSNQPQHF.